This T cell receptor (beta chain) is drawn from a study of cytomegalovirus exposure and HLA in healthy donors. The PCR was carried out with 60 Vbeta primers and 13 Jbeta primers. Data came from immunoSEQ multiplex PCR; TCRdb stores just in-frame clones and leaves some out. The table includes 130,000 or so clones, roughly 75% detected once. The germline CDR1 and CDR2 sequences are LGHNA and YSLEER. Between the trimmed V and J ends, which lost 0 bases and 2 bases, there was a span of 10 bases. The CDR3 loop spans 15 amino acids. This clone showed up just once. The J gene is TRBJ1-2, the V gene TRBV4-3; possible D gene TRBD1, 5 bases. The sequenced material came from PBMCs. The clonotype was recovered from a man aged 40-49 years in good health and CMV-seronegative. The CDR3 DNA reads TGCGCCAGCAGCCAAGAGGGCGCAGGGAACTATGGCTACACCTTC. The encoded protein is CASSQEGAGNYGYTF.